One and the same sample provided the 11 T cell receptor beta chains below, sequenced in a study of blood T cell repertoires in COVID-19. The protocol was immunoSEQ multiplex PCR, while the TCRdb copy is restricted to in-frame clones and leaves out a portion. There are just over 200,000 clones in the sample; 60% to 85% occur only once, and around 5.1% lies in the top ten. Sequencing used peripheral blood. These receptors were collected from a woman aged 70 to 79 with acute or convalescent COVID-19.

The V gene is TRBV10-3, the J gene TRBJ1-5, with 8 bases lining up with TRBD1. J gave up 2 bases and V 2 bases, and 2 bases lay outside the gene matches. CDR3 length equals 15 residues. Germline CDR1 and CDR2: ENHRY and SYGVKD. CDR3 sequence (DNA): TGTGCCATCAGTGAGGGACAGGGAGGCAATCAGCCCCAGCATTTT. It encodes CAISEGQGGNQPQHF.

The chain joins TRBV10-3 to TRBJ2-3, with D perhaps matching TRBD2 (5 bases). CDR1 ENHRY and CDR2 SYGVKD come from the germline V gene. The CDR3 runs 15 residues. Between the trimmed V and J ends, which lost 6 bases and 0 bases, there was a span of 13 bases. Written as DNA, the CDR3 is TGTGCCATCAGCCCCCGGGGAGAGAGCACAGATACGCAGTATTTT. It codes for CAISPRGESTDTQYF.

J is TRBJ1-2 and V is TRBV7-2; TRBD1 aligns across 7 bases. Germline V gene data show CDR1 as SGHTA and CDR2 as FQGNSA. This CDR3 has 13 amino acids. The V gene end was trimmed by 5 bases and the J gene end by 4 bases; junction bases not matched to a gene: 4. CDR3 loop: CASSGRQGYGYTF. CDR3 DNA: TGTGCCAGCAGCGGACGACAGGGCTATGGCTACACCTTC.

This sequence joins TRBV11-2 and TRBJ2-4; tentatively, D is TRBD2 (6 bases). This CDR3 has 15 amino acids. Trimming removed 2 bases from V and 4 bases from J, with 12 bases in between. The germline V gene has CDR1 SGHAT and CDR2 FQNNGV. The CDR3 loop reads CASSLSTGAKNIQYF. CDR3 coding DNA: TGTGCCAGCAGCTTAAGTACGGGAGCGAAAAACATTCAGTACTTC.

This chain uses TRBV18 with TRBJ1-3; D call uncertain. Germline V gene data show CDR1 as KGHSH and CDR2 as LQKENI. The CDR3 has 15 residues. V lost 2 bases, J lost 0 bases, and 8 bases lay in between. This CDR3 is CASSPNSYSGNTIYF. The CDR3 DNA reads as TGTGCCAGCTCACCAAATTCCTACTCTGGAAACACCATATATTTT.

V usage is TRBV3-1 (or the pseudogene TRBV3-2) and J usage is TRBJ1-5; no reliable D call. Between the trimmed V and J ends, which lost 4 bases and 1 base, there was a span of 5 bases. The V gene's germline CDR1 is LGHDT and CDR2 YNNKEL (reference sequence). This CDR3 contains 13 residues. The DNA for the CDR3 is TGTGCCAGCAGCCTTCTGAGCAATCAGCCCCAGCATTTT. It yields the protein CASSLLSNQPQHF.

This clone has only one observation. This chain connects TRBV12-3 or TRBV12-4 to TRBJ2-5; 7 bases are a match to TRBD2. The CDR3 length is 13 residues. V dropped 3 bases and J dropped 3; count of bases not matched to a gene: 1. In DNA form, the CDR3 reads TGTGCCAGCAGTTTGGGAGGGAAAGAGACCCAGTACTTC. Translated, it gives CASSLGGKETQYF.

This clone was seen just once. The chain employs TRBV7-6 and TRBJ2-7; 11 bases match TRBD2. Germline CDR1 reads SGHVS; CDR2 reads FNYEAQ. After removal of 3 bases from V and 3 bases from J, the junction contained 4 bases not matched to a gene. The CDR3 covers 15 residues. CDR3 amino acids: CASSFSGRANYEQYF. CDR3 in DNA: TGTGCCAGCAGCTTTAGCGGGAGGGCGAACTACGAGCAGTACTTC.

V gene TRBV9 combines with J gene TRBJ2-7, with a tentative D call TRBD1 (6 bases). The CDR3 covers 17 residues. V gave up 0 bases and J gave up 0 bases, with 16 bases separating them. CDR1 and CDR2 (germline): SGDLS, YYNGEE. The CDR3 sequence: CASSVAPFGQSSYEQYF. In DNA, the CDR3 is TGTGCCAGCAGCGTAGCCCCCTTCGGACAGAGCTCCTACGAGCAGTACTTC.

Only a few counts were recorded for this clone. The rearrangement uses TRBV30 and TRBJ2-1; 7 bases align to TRBD2. Germline V gene data show CDR1 as GTSNPN and CDR2 as SVGIG (reference sequence). J lost 7 bases, V lost 3 bases, and 9 bases had no gene match. The CDR3 loop spans 14 amino acids. DNA of the CDR3: TGTGCCTGGAGCCCCTCCCGGACTAGGAATGAGCAGTTCTTC. Protein product: CAWSPSRTRNEQFF.

The chain employs TRBV24-1 and TRBJ2-6, with D possibly being TRBD1 (5 bases). The V end lost 5 bases, the J end lost 1 base, and 11 bases lay between the germline ends. CDR3 length: 16 residues. Germline V gene sequence: CDR1 KGHDR, CDR2 SFDVKD. Here the CDR3 reads CATSGIRGSGANVLTF. CDR3 nucleotides: TGTGCCACCAGTGGGATTAGGGGTTCTGGGGCCAACGTCCTGACTTTC.